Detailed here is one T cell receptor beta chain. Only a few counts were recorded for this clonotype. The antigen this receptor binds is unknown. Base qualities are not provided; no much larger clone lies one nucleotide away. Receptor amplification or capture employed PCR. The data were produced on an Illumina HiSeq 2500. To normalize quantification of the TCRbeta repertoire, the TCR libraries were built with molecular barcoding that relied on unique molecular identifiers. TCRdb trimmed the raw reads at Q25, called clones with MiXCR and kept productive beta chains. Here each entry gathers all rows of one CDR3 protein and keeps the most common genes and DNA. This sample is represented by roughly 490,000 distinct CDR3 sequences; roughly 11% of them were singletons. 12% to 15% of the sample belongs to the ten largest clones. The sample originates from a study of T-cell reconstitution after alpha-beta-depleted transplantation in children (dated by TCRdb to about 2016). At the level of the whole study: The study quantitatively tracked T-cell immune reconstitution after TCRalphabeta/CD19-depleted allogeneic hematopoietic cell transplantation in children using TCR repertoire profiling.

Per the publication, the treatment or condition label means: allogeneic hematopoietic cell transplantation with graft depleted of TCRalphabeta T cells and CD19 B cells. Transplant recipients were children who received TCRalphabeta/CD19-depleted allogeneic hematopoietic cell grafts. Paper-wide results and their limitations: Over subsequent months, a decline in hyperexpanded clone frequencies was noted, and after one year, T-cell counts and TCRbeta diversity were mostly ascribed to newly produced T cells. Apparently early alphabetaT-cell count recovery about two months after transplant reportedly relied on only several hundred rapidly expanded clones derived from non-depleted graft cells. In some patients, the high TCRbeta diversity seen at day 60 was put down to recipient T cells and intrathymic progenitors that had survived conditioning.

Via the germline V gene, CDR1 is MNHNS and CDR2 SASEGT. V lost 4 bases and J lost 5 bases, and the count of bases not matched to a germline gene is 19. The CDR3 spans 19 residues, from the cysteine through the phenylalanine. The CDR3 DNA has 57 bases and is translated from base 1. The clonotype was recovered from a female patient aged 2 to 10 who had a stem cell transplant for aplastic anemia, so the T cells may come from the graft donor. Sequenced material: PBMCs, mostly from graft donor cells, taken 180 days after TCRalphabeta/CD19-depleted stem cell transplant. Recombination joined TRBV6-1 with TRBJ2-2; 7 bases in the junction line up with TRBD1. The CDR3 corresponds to CASSATGTVRLIETGELFF. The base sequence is TGTGCCAGCAGTGCAACCGGGACAGTACGCCTGATCGAAACCGGGGAGCTGTTTTTT.